This TCR beta chain was identified during a study of blood T cells in healthy people across ages. Study-level points and caveats: Calculation of diversity from one million T cells yielded estimates considered to be underestimates. CMV status of donors was unknown, possibly confounding expanded clonotype changes. Older age coincided with a roughly linear decline in TCR beta diversity per million T cells.

The germline V gene has CDR1 SGHRS and CDR2 YFSETQ. The CDR3 spans 14 residues. After removal of 7 bases from V and 8 bases from J, the junction contained 11 bases not matched to a gene. Concerning this clonotype itself: Its antigen is undetermined.

Alongside a J-beta primer mix, a sample-barcoded 5' primer served in a second PCR lasting 7 to 11 cycles. There were at least 2.5 million CDR3-containing paired-end reads obtained from each sample. TCRdb re-called the 5' RACE reads with MiXCR, one entry per CDR3 protein. The sample yields about a million distinct CDR3 sequences, about 44% seen once. The specimen sequenced was blood. This TCR was sampled from a man younger than 40 in good health. This sequence joins TRBV5-1 and TRBJ2-1, with 8 bases lining up with TRBD1. CDR3 in amino acids: CASLRGQVTDEQFF. The CDR3 DNA reads TGCGCCAGCCTAAGGGGACAGGTGACCGATGAGCAGTTCTTC.